One sample yielded the 25 T cell receptor beta chains listed below, sequenced in a study of blood T cell repertoires in COVID-19. Measured with immunoSEQ multiplex PCR; TCRdb has only the in-frame clones, and not every one. The sample holds around 200,000 clones, approximately 91% seen once. Input material: peripheral blood. The receptors here all came from a man between 35 and 55 years old with acute or convalescent COVID-19.

J is TRBJ2-1 and V is TRBV5-1; 9 nucleotides align to TRBD1. The germline CDR1 and CDR2 sequences are SGHRS and YFSETQ. This CDR3 has 15 amino acids. With V trimmed by 3 bases and J by 5 bases, 6 bases remained unmatched. CDR3 amino acids: CASSSGTGIHNEQFF. The CDR3 region has the DNA TGCGCCAGCAGCTCTGGGACAGGGATCCACAATGAGCAGTTCTTC.

The rearrangement joins TRBV11-2 to TRBJ2-7; maybe TRBD2 (5 bases). The length of the CDR3 is 15 residues. The germline V gene has CDR1 SGHAT and CDR2 FQNNGV. Trimming took off 3 bases at V and 4 bases at J, with 16 bases between the two ends. CDR3 nucleotides: TGTGCCAGCAGCTTTCGGGTAGCGCAGTATTACGAGCAGTACTTC. This sequence encodes CASSFRVAQYYEQYF.

J is TRBJ2-5 and V is TRBV2, with TRBD1 as a possible D gene (5 bases). Germline CDR1 SNHLY, CDR2 FYNNEI. This CDR3 contains 14 residues. The V and J ends lost 8 bases and 2 bases respectively, with 15 bases between them. Here the CDR3 reads CASSEQGRQETQYF. The CDR3 nucleotides are TGTGCCAGCTCGGAGCAGGGAAGACAAGAGACCCAGTACTTC.

The J gene is TRBJ2-1, the V gene TRBV2; 8 bases are shared with TRBD1. The CDR3 is 14 residues long. The V and J ends lost 6 bases and 4 bases, in that order; junction bases with no gene match: 5. Germline assignment: CDR1 SNHLY and CDR2 FYNNEI. The CDR3 loop reads CASRRTGPYNEQFF. CDR3 DNA: TGTGCCAGCAGACGGACAGGGCCTTACAATGAGCAGTTCTTC.

The chain is built from TRBV5-1 and TRBJ2-7, with 10 bases fitting TRBD1. This CDR3 spans 16 amino acids. The germline V gene has CDR1 SGHRS and CDR2 YFSETQ. The V gene end was trimmed by 3 bases and the J gene end by 4 bases; junction bases not matched to a gene: 10. DNA for the CDR3: TGCGCCAGCAGCTGGGGAGGGGGACAGGGGATTTACGAGCAGTACTTC. Its translation: CASSWGGGQGIYEQYF.

The gene calls are TRBV5-4 and TRBJ1-1, with 8 bases matching TRBD1. This CDR3 comprises 13 residues. Germline V gene data show CDR1 as SGHNT and CDR2 as YYREEE (reference sequence). J lost 7 bases, V lost 4 bases, and 6 bases had no gene match. CDR3 protein: CASSPRDRFEAFF. The CDR3 nucleotides are TGTGCCAGCAGCCCCAGGGACAGGTTTGAAGCTTTCTTT.

This sequence joins TRBV30 and TRBJ1-2; 8 bases agree with TRBD1. This CDR3 contains 15 residues. The V gene end was trimmed by 3 bases and the J gene end by 0 bases; junction bases not matched to a gene: 6. CDR1 is GTSNPN and CDR2 is SVGIG in the germline V gene (reference sequence). The DNA for the CDR3 is TGTGCCTGGAGGAAACAGGGGGTGTCTAACTATGGCTACACCTTC. Translation: CAWRKQGVSNYGYTF.

In regard to this clone: Additional DNA sequences in this sample encode the identical CDR3. The chain couples TRBV18 to TRBJ2-7; 9 positions agree with TRBD1. With 3 bases clipped from V and 5 bases from J, the junction kept 5 bases outside the gene matches. CDR1 KGHSH and CDR2 LQKENI come from the germline V gene. The CDR3 loop spans 14 amino acids. DNA for the CDR3: TGTGCCAGCTCACCCGGGACAGGGAGTAACGAGCAGTACTTC. Its translation is CASSPGTGSNEQYF.

In its sample, this clone was seen once. The gene calls are TRBV13 and TRBJ2-2; D is unclear. This CDR3 is built from 15 residues. V was cut by 3 bases and J by 3 bases, with 11 bases left in between. Per the germline V gene, CDR1 is PRHDT and CDR2 is FYEKMQ (reference sequence). The CDR3 loop is CASSFSGLYTGELFF. The CDR3 nucleotides are TGTGCCAGCAGCTTTTCTGGGCTCTACACCGGGGAGCTGTTTTTT.

This clone showed up just a few times. The chain links TRBV2 to TRBJ2-1; D might be TRBD1 (8 bases). The V end was cut by 6 bases, the J end by 4 bases, with 16 bases between. Per germline, CDR1 SNHLY and CDR2 FYNNEI. The CDR3 is made up of 15 amino acids. The CDR3 protein is CASRAQGGNYNEQFF. In nucleotides, the CDR3 is TGTGCCAGCAGAGCACAGGGGGGGAATTACAATGAGCAGTTCTTC.

This clone was counted a single time. The rearrangement links TRBV12-3 or TRBV12-4 to TRBJ1-1, with D hard to call. V was trimmed by 5 bases and J by 11 bases, leaving 18 bases between them. This CDR3 spans 13 amino acids. The CDR3 protein is CASSLTASPGAFF. CDR3 nucleotides: TGTGCCAGCAGTCTAACAGCGTCTCCGGGGGCTTTCTTT.

The chain combines TRBV28 with TRBJ2-1, with D tentatively TRBD2 (7 bases). The CDR3 extends over 15 amino acids. Germline assignment: CDR1 MDHEN and CDR2 SYDVKM. V gave up 5 bases and J gave up 9 bases, with 20 bases separating them. The CDR3 DNA sequence: TGTGCCAGCAGTCAGACTAGCTGGGGGCAATTTGAGCAGTTCTTC. Translation: CASSQTSWGQFEQFF.

A remark on this clone: This sample also contains other DNA sequences that code for the same CDR3. This rearrangement joins TRBV30 to TRBJ2-5; 7 nucleotides match TRBD2. Germline V gene data show CDR1 as GTSNPN and CDR2 as SVGIG (reference sequence). V dropped 2 bases and J dropped 2; count of bases not matched to a gene: 2. There are 13 residues in the CDR3. The CDR3 loop is CAWSWGGQETQYF. The CDR3 nucleotides are TGTGCCTGGAGTTGGGGGGGGCAAGAGACCCAGTACTTC.

This chain joins TRBV27 and TRBJ2-4; D is uncertain. CDR1 and CDR2 from the germline V gene are MNHEY and SMNVEV (reference sequence). Trimming took off 5 bases at V and 1 base at J, with 12 bases between the two ends. CDR3 length: 15 residues. CDR3 bases: TGTGCCAGCAGTCAGAACCGGGTCGCCAAAAACATTCAGTACTTC. Protein: CASSQNRVAKNIQYF.

The chain combines TRBV30 with TRBJ2-7; maybe TRBD1 (6 bases). Deletions cut 2 bases from V and 7 bases from J, with 12 bases between. This CDR3 comprises 12 residues. Germline values: CDR1 GTSNPN, CDR2 SVGIG (reference sequence). This CDR3 is CAWSTTGWEQYF. Here the CDR3 DNA reads TGTGCCTGGAGTACCACAGGGTGGGAGCAGTACTTC.

The chain carries TRBV19 and TRBJ2-2, with D tentatively TRBD2 (5 bases). Germline V gene lookup returns CDR1 LNHDA and CDR2 SQIVND (reference sequence). Trimming shortened V by 10 bases and J by 4 bases, and 16 bases separated the two germline ends. The CDR3 runs to 14 residues. DNA for the CDR3: TGTGCCACTAGAGACCGCCGGGGCACCGGGGAGCTGTTTTTT. This encodes CATRDRRGTGELFF.

The V gene is TRBV5-1, the J gene TRBJ2-3; TRBD2 agrees at 13 bases. Germline V CDR1 and CDR2: SGHRS, YFSETQ. Trimming removed 4 bases from V and 2 bases from J; junction bases left unmatched: 7. The CDR3 totals 17 residues. The CDR3 nucleotides are TGCGCCAGCAGCCTCACGACTAGCGGGGGGCCCACAGATACGCAGTATTTT. Its translation: CASSLTTSGGPTDTQYF.

The chain carries TRBV21-1 and TRBJ1-4; whether TRBD1, the table's D call, matches the DNA was not checked. TRBV21-1 represents a pseudogene. CDR3 size: 14 residues. The CDR3 spells CALPHSRLNEKLFF. In DNA, the CDR3 is TGTGCCTTGCCTCACAGCCGCCTAAATGAAAAACTGTTTTTT.

This sequence joins TRBV2 and TRBJ1-6; D perhaps matches TRBD1 (5 bases). CDR1 and CDR2 (germline): SNHLY, FYNNEI. The CDR3 consists of 17 residues. Trimming shortened V by 10 bases and J by 0 bases, and 19 bases separated the two germline ends. This CDR3 reads CATGRGVKSSYNSPLHF. DNA for the CDR3: TGTGCCACCGGTCGGGGGGTAAAGAGCTCCTATAATTCACCCCTCCACTTT. The full variable domain, its missing parts supplied by reference TRBV2 and TRBJ1-6, is EPEVTQTPSHQVTQMGQEVILRCVPISNHLYFYWYRQILGQKVEFLVSFYNNEISEKSEIFDDQFSVERPDGSNFTLKIRSTKLEDSAMYFCATGRGVKSSYNSPLHFGNGTRLTVT.

V is TRBV6-5 and J is TRBJ2-7; D ambiguous. Trimming removed 5 bases at V and 7 bases at J, with 15 bases between. Germline assignment: CDR1 MNHEY and CDR2 SVGAGI. This CDR3 has 13 residues. The CDR3 DNA reads TGTGCCAGCAGTCCCCTCCCTCCGCGGGAGCAGTACTTC. Translation gives CASSPLPPREQYF.

In this sample, this clone turned up once. V and J are TRBV6-5 and TRBJ1-6; 8 bases map to TRBD1. The CDR3 contains 14 residues. After removal of 6 bases from V and 8 bases from J, the junction contained 6 bases not matched to a gene. The V gene's germline CDR1 is MNHEY and CDR2 SVGAGI. The CDR3 DNA reads TGTGCCAGCAGCTACAGGGGGACGGATTCACCCCTCCACTTT. The encoded protein is CASSYRGTDSPLHF.

The rearrangement joins TRBV11-3 to TRBJ2-7; D gene unclear. Trimming shortened V by 2 bases and J by 2 bases, and 7 bases separated the two germline ends. The CDR3 sequence is 13 residues long. Germline CDR1 and CDR2: SGHNT and YENEEA. As DNA, the CDR3 is TGTGCCAGCAGCTTAAGCCCGACCTACGAGCAGTACTTC. Translated: CASSLSPTYEQYF.

A few counts support this clone. The chain links TRBV14 to TRBJ2-4; D is perhaps TRBD1 (6 bases). Germline V CDR1 and CDR2: SGHDN, FVKESK. The V gene lost 5 bases and the J gene lost 7 bases, with 15 bases spanning the gap. The CDR3 totals 14 residues. This chain's CDR3 is CASSRALRGNIQYF. The CDR3 nucleotides are TGTGCCAGCAGCAGAGCCCTCAGGGGCAACATTCAGTACTTC.

The chain combines TRBV6-2 or TRBV6-3 with TRBJ2-2, with 10 bases lining up with TRBD2. CDR1 and CDR2 (germline): MNHEY, SVGEGT. Trimming removed 5 bases from V and 5 bases from J; junction bases left unmatched: 14. There are 18 residues in the CDR3. The CDR3 coding sequence is TGTGCCAGCAGTCGCAGGCCGGCTAGCGGGAGTCAAACCGGGGAGCTGTTTTTT. Translated: CASSRRPASGSQTGELFF.

Only a few counts were recorded for this clone. The chain recombines TRBV4-2 with TRBJ1-5; D might be TRBD1 (5 bases). Germline CDR1 and CDR2: LGHNA and YNFKEQ. V lost 0 bases and J 8 bases, leaving 14 bases between the germline ends. The CDR3 covers 15 residues. The CDR3 sequence: CASSQDLAGKKPQHF. CDR3 nucleotide sequence: TGTGCCAGCAGCCAAGATTTGGCAGGGAAAAAGCCCCAGCATTTT.